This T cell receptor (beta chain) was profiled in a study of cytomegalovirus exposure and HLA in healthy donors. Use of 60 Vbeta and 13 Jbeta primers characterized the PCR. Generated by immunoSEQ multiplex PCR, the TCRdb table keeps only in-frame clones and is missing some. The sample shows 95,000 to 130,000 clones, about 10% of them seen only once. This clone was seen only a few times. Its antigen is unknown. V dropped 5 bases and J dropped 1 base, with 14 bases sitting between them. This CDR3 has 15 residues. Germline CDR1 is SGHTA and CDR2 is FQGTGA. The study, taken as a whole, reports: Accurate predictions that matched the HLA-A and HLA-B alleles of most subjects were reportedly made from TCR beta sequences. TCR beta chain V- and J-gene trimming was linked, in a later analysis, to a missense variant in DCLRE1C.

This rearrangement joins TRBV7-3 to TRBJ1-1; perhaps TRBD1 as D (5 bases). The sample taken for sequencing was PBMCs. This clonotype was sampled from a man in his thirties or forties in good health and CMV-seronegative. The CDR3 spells CASSQQVGPNTEAFF. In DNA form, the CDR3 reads TGTGCCAGCAGCCAACAGGTAGGGCCGAACACTGAAGCTTTCTTT.